This TCR beta chain came from a study of OX40 agonist ivuxolimab in advanced cancers. Baseline, cycle 4 day 1, and cycle 7 day 1 were the blood sampling points. There are 16 residues in the CDR3. V lost 2 bases and J 0 bases, leaving 15 bases between the germline ends. The germline V gene has CDR1 GTSNPN and CDR2 SVGIG (reference sequence). Using immunoSEQ multiplex PCR, the repertoire was profiled, and TCRdb retains in-frame clones only, with some absent. The table shows under 200,000 clones, with approximately 94% occurring only once. The TCR was taken from an adult with an advanced solid tumor such as melanoma, head and neck, liver or kidney cancer. The V and J genes are TRBV30 and TRBJ2-3; D tentatively reads TRBD1 or TRBD2 (5 bases each). This material consisted of CD4+ or CD8+ T cells sorted from blood, taken in a trial of the OX40 agonist ivuxolimab. The CDR3 sequence is CAWSYSGTTSTDTQYF. As DNA, the CDR3 is TGTGCCTGGAGTTACAGTGGGACCACTAGCACAGATACGCAGTATTTT.